The rows below give T cell receptor beta chains drawn from one sample of a study of radiotherapy plus CTLA-4 blockade in lung cancer. The table came from immunoSEQ multiplex PCR; TCRdb's copy has only in-frame clones and leaves some out. Of under 100,000 clones in the sample, about four fifths are singletons; the top ten hold roughly 15%. The sequenced sample was peripheral blood, obtained from a patient treated with radiotherapy plus ipilimumab. The receptors shown here come from a human donor with non-small cell lung cancer that progressed on radiotherapy plus ipilimumab. Each CDR3 is given with its conserved first and last residue. D genes are given only for firm matches. A clone size is listed for some rows: how often the clone was seen (once, few, many), or a class if it is expanded.

-,TRBJ1-6,TRBD1,TRBV28,CASSPTGEVGSPLHF,TGTGCCAGCAGCCCGACAGGGGAAGTTGGATCACCCCTCCACTTT
-,TRBJ2-2,-,TRBV10-3,CAITPGNTGELFF,TGTGCCATCACACCCGGGAACACCGGGGAGCTGTTTTTT
-,TRBJ2-1,TRBD2,TRBV5-1,CASSLMASGEYNEQFF,TGCGCCAGCAGCTTGATGGCTAGCGGGGAATACAATGAGCAGTTCTTC
-,TRBJ2-3,-,TRBV7-9,CASSFGGTDTQYF,TGTGCCAGCAGCTTTGGGGGCACAGATACGCAGTATTTT
-,TRBJ1-1,-,TRBV18,CASSPGAVSMNTEAFF,TGTGCCAGCTCACCAGGGGCAGTGTCCATGAACACTGAAGCTTTCTTT
-,TRBJ1-2,-,TRBV10-3,CAISESTASGYTF,TGTGCCATCAGTGAGTCGACAGCCTCTGGCTACACCTTC
-,TRBJ2-7,-,TRBV28,CASSYFQGREQYF,TGTGCCAGCAGTTACTTCCAGGGACGCGAGCAGTACTTC
-,TRBJ1-1,-,TRBV10-2,CASSDANTEAFF,TGCGCCAGCAGTGACGCGAACACTGAAGCTTTCTTT
-,TRBJ2-7,TRBD2,TRBV18,CASSGLAGGGNYEQYF,TGTGCCAGCTCGGGACTAGCGGGAGGGGGTAACTACGAGCAGTACTTC
-,TRBJ1-2,-,TRBV10-3,CAISESPLPSQGDYTF,TGTGCCATCAGTGAGTCCCCGCTACCTTCACAGGGTGACTACACCTTC
-,TRBJ2-7,-,TRBV9,CASSVGWAGEVEQYF,TGTGCCAGCAGCGTAGGATGGGCAGGGGAAGTTGAGCAGTACTTC
-,TRBJ1-2,-,TRBV19,CASSPRGVDGYTF,TGTGCCAGTAGTCCAAGGGGGGTGGATGGCTACACCTTC
once,TRBJ2-1,-,TRBV28,CASSLGGPPNEQFF,TGTGCCAGCAGTTTAGGGGGACCTCCTAATGAGCAGTTCTTC
-,TRBJ2-2,-,TRBV29-1,CSVSGTKNTGELFF,TGCAGCGTTTCAGGGACCAAAAACACCGGGGAGCTGTTTTTT
-,TRBJ1-2,TRBD1,TRBV27,CASSSGTGPKGYGYTF,TGTGCCAGTAGTTCCGGGACAGGGCCAAAGGGCTATGGCTACACCTTC
-,TRBJ1-5,TRBD1,TRBV5-4,CASSLAGQDNQPQHF,TGTGCCAGCAGCTTAGCGGGACAGGACAATCAGCCCCAGCATTTT
-,TRBJ2-1,TRBD2,TRBV9,CASSPRTGTISEQFF,TGTGCCAGCAGCCCACGGACCGGGACTATCAGTGAGCAGTTCTTC
-,TRBJ1-1,-,TRBV7-2,CASSPRAGWGHTEAFF,TGTGCCAGCAGCCCTAGGGCAGGATGGGGGCACACTGAAGCTTTCTTT
-,TRBJ2-7,-,TRBV15,CATSRDRGPYEQYF,TGTGCCACCAGCAGAGATCGGGGGCCCTACGAGCAGTACTTC
-,TRBJ1-2,-,TRBV6-1,CASSEYNRAGYYGYTF,TGTGCCAGCAGTGAATACAACAGGGCGGGGTACTATGGCTACACCTTC
-,TRBJ2-7,TRBD1,TRBV30,CAWSRGQGVPHYYYEQYF,TGTGCCTGGAGTCGCGGACAGGGGGTTCCCCATTATTACTACGAGCAGTACTTC
-,TRBJ1-6,-,TRBV2,CASSESGNDNSPLHF,TGTGCCAGCAGTGAATCAGGGAACGATAATTCACCCCTCCACTTT
-,TRBJ2-5,-,TRBV5-6,CASSLGAGEETQYF,TGTGCCAGCAGCTTGGGTGCAGGGGAGGAGACCCAGTACTTC
-,TRBJ1-3,-,TRBV4-3,CASSQDFRNTIYF,TGCGCCAGCAGCCAAGATTTTAGAAACACCATATATTTT
-,TRBJ2-1,TRBD2,TRBV6-5,CASSPKSGGANEQFF,TGTGCCAGCAGCCCCAAGAGCGGGGGGGCGAATGAGCAGTTCTTC
-,TRBJ2-7,-,TRBV9,CASSVGGKLGYEQYF,TGTGCCAGCAGCGTAGGGGGCAAGCTCGGCTACGAGCAGTACTTC
-,TRBJ2-3,TRBD2,TRBV11-3,CASRGSGGDTDTQYF,TGTGCCAGCAGGGGAAGCGGGGGAGACACAGATACGCAGTATTTT
-,TRBJ2-7,-,TRBV18,CASSPRSSSYEQYF,TGTGCCAGCTCACCCAGATCCAGCTCCTACGAGCAGTACTTC
-,TRBJ2-5,-,TRBV7-9,CASSSLETQYF,TGTGCCAGCAGCTCGTTAGAGACCCAGTACTTC
-,TRBJ1-1,-,TRBV5-6,CASSRTVGNTEAFF,TGTGCCAGCAGCAGGACAGTGGGGAACACTGAAGCTTTCTTT
-,TRBJ2-5,-,TRBV5-1,CASSLAREKETQYF,TGCGCCAGCAGCTTGGCCAGGGAGAAAGAGACCCAGTACTTC
-,TRBJ2-7,-,TRBV10-1,CASNLRYIVTYEQYF,TGCGCCAGTAACTTGAGGTATATTGTTACGTACGAGCAGTACTTC
-,TRBJ2-7,TRBD2,TRBV9,CASSPRGGGPKDEQYF,TGTGCCAGCAGCCCTCGGGGGGGAGGGCCTAAGGACGAGCAGTACTTC
-,TRBJ2-5,-,TRBV4-3,CASSYVGQPETQYF,TGCGCCAGCAGCTACGTAGGGCAACCGGAGACCCAGTACTTC
few,TRBJ2-3,TRBD1,TRBV5-8,CASSLGQGDTQYF,TGTGCCAGCAGCTTGGGACAGGGAGATACGCAGTATTTT
-,TRBJ1-1,TRBD1,TRBV9,CASSPGQGADTEAFF,TGTGCCAGCAGCCCGGGACAGGGGGCGGACACTGAAGCTTTCTTT
-,TRBJ1-2,-,TRBV10-1,CASSVLYRTSGRGYTF,TGCGCCAGCAGTGTATTATATCGGACGTCGGGGCGAGGCTACACCTTC
-,TRBJ2-6,-,TRBV5-1,CASSLAQGPSGANVLTF,TGCGCCAGCAGCTTGGCGCAGGGCCCCTCTGGGGCCAACGTCCTGACTTTC
-,TRBJ1-4,TRBD1,TRBV19,CASSIVKTGGNEKLFF,TGTGCCAGTAGTATAGTTAAGACAGGGGGCAATGAAAAACTGTTTTTT
once,TRBJ2-5,-,TRBV29-1,CSVESQLETQYF,TGCAGCGTTGAAAGTCAGCTAGAGACCCAGTACTTC
-,TRBJ2-1,TRBD2,TRBV28,CASSFVASGATAYNEQFF,TGTGCCAGCAGTTTTGTAGCTAGCGGGGCGACGGCCTACAATGAGCAGTTCTTC
once,TRBJ2-7,-,TRBV28,CASSGAGYYEQYF,TGTGCCAGCAGTGGGGCGGGGTACTACGAGCAGTACTTC
-,TRBJ2-2,TRBD1,TRBV19,CASSRQGTGELFF,TGTGCCAGTAGTAGACAGGGCACCGGGGAGCTGTTTTTT
-,TRBJ2-7,TRBD1,TRBV19,CASSNLPGQAHEQYF,TGTGCCAGTAGTAACCTCCCCGGACAGGCCCACGAGCAGTACTTC
-,TRBJ1-2,-,TRBV28,CASLPPDSFYYGYTF,TGTGCCAGCCTTCCCCCGGACAGCTTTTATTATGGCTACACCTTC
-,TRBJ2-1,-,TRBV27,CASSMQRLQGNEQFF,TGTGCCAGCAGTATGCAAAGATTACAGGGCAATGAGCAGTTCTTC